The entry that follows covers one TCR beta chain sequence. Its antigen is not known. This CDR3 spans 16 amino acids. Germline CDR1 and CDR2: MNHEY and SVGEGT. The ends lost 2 bases at V and 6 bases at J; junction bases unmatched: 5. Clones were read by immunoSEQ multiplex PCR, and TCRdb kept only the in-frame ones, dropping some. The sample includes roughly 45,000 clones, roughly four fifths of them seen just once. This entry is derived from a study of vaccination effects on CD4 cells after COVID-19. Antigen-specific CD4+ T cells expanded by the ViraFEST assay with viral peptide pools were then sequenced. Culture proceeded for 9 to 11 days, and CD4+ T cells were then isolated. Vaccinated recipients, who were negative for nucleocapsid antibodies, had no history of SARS-CoV-2 infection. PBMC were cultured at fewer than 2.5 million per well with 10 IU/ml IL-2 and about 9.4 ug/ml peptides. A half-medium replacement with IL-2 medium was carried out on days 3 and 7.

The sample consisted of CD4+ T cells from PBMCs cultured with SARS-CoV-2 spike peptides, taken before COVID-19 vaccination. The gene calls are TRBV6-2 or TRBV6-3 and TRBJ2-2, with 11 bases aligning to TRBD1. The sequence was obtained from a human donor who received a COVID-19 vaccine. In DNA, the CDR3 is TGTGCCAGCAGTTACGGACAGGGGGCGGTCTCCGGGGAGCTGTTTTTT. It translates to CASSYGQGAVSGELFF.